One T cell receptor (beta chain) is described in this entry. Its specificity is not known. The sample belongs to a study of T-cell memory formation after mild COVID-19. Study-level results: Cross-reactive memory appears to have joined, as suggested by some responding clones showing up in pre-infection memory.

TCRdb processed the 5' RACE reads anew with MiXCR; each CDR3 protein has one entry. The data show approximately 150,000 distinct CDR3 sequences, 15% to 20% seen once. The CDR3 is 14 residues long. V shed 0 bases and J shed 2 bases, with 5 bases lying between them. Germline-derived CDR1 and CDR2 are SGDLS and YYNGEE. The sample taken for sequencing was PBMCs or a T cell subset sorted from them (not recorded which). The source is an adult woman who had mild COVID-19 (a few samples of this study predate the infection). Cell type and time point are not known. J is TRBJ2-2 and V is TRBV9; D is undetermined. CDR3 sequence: CASSVATNTGELFF. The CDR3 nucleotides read TGTGCCAGCAGCGTAGCTACTAACACCGGGGAGCTGTTTTTT.